The 31 T cell receptor beta chains presented below share a single source sample, sequenced in a study of cytomegalovirus exposure and HLA in healthy donors. The PCR made use of 60 Vbeta and 13 Jbeta primers. Sequencing used immunoSEQ multiplex PCR; TCRdb keeps in-frame clones, though not all of them. The repertoire has fewer than 250,000 clones, roughly 85% of them found once; the top ten carry around 1.8%. The sample taken for sequencing was PBMCs. These receptors were obtained from a man younger than 35 in good health and CMV-seronegative.

The rearrangement links TRBV28 to TRBJ2-5; D unresolved. The ends were cut back, 3 bases at V and 8 bases at J, with 13 bases in the middle. The length of the CDR3 is 13 residues. Germline loops: CDR1 MDHEN, CDR2 SYDVKM. The CDR3 DNA follows: TGTGCCAGCAGTTTCGCCGCTTATACAACCCAGTACTTC. Translation gives CASSFAAYTTQYF.

The chain has TRBV7-9 and TRBJ1-1; TRBD1 matches 7 bases. Germline V gene sequence: CDR1 SEHNR, CDR2 FQNEAQ (reference sequence). V shed 3 bases and J 5 bases; nucleotides not matched to a gene: 6. The CDR3 has 14 amino acids. DNA of the CDR3: TGTGCCAGCAGCTTCGGGCAGGGGGAGACTGAAGCTTTCTTT. This translates into CASSFGQGETEAFF.

The chain carries TRBV19 and TRBJ1-5; 8 bases match TRBD1. The germline V gene encodes CDR1 LNHDA and CDR2 SQIVND (reference sequence). V was clipped by 8 bases and J by 5 bases; unmatched bases: 17. This CDR3 contains 17 residues. In DNA, the CDR3 is TGTGCCAGTGCTATCGGGGCAGGGGGCATTGGCGATCAGCCCCAGCATTTT. Protein: CASAIGAGGIGDQPQHF.

This sequence joins TRBV4-3 and TRBJ2-1, with 10 bases fitting TRBD2. This CDR3 is built from 17 residues. The J segment lost 7 bases and the V segment lost 3 bases, leaving 12 bases of the junction unmatched. CDR1 and CDR2 (germline): LGHNA, YSLEER. CDR3 in DNA: TGCGCCAGCAGCCACTTCCAGAGTCTAGCGGGGGAGAATGAGCAGTTCTTC. Translation: CASSHFQSLAGENEQFF.

This sequence joins TRBV4-2 and TRBJ2-1; D perhaps matches TRBD2 (6 bases). The ends were cut back, 3 bases at V and 5 bases at J, with 14 bases in the middle. The CDR3 runs to 15 residues. CDR1 and CDR2 from the germline V gene are LGHNA and YNFKEQ. CDR3: CASSQDRDFHNEQFF. The CDR3 bases are TGTGCCAGCAGCCAGGACCGGGACTTCCACAATGAGCAGTTCTTC.

The chain is built from TRBV6-5 and TRBJ2-7; TRBD1 matches at 11 bases. Germline V gene sequence: CDR1 MNHEY, CDR2 SVGAGI. CDR3 size: 15 residues. V lost 4 bases and J lost 4; bases outside the gene matches: 6. The DNA for the CDR3 is TGTGCCAGCAGTTTGTCCGGGACAGGGGGATACGAGCAGTACTTC. Residues: CASSLSGTGGYEQYF.

The J gene is TRBJ2-7, the V gene TRBV28, with unresolved D. The CDR3 runs to 13 residues. Germline-derived CDR1 and CDR2 are MDHEN and SYDVKM. The V gene lost 5 bases and the J gene lost 0 bases, with 8 bases spanning the gap. CDR3 nucleotides: TGTGCCAGCAGTCCCGTCAGCTCCTACGAGCAGTACTTC. It translates to CASSPVSSYEQYF.

The chain links TRBV5-6 to TRBJ1-2; D unresolved. V lost 4 bases and J 7 bases, leaving 17 bases between the germline ends. Germline-derived CDR1 and CDR2 are SGHDT and YYEEEE. The CDR3 is made up of 14 amino acids. CDR3 region: CASSPAGGLLGYTF. The DNA of the CDR3 is TGTGCCAGCAGCCCGGCGGGAGGGCTGCTTGGCTACACCTTC.

The gene calls are TRBV28 and TRBJ2-2; tentative D call: TRBD1 (6 bases). The germline V and J ends were trimmed by 2 bases and 4 bases, with 8 bases remaining between them. This CDR3 has 14 residues. The V gene's germline CDR1 is MDHEN and CDR2 SYDVKM. The CDR3 coding sequence is TGTGCCAGCAGTTTACGAGGGGGCACCGGGGAGCTGTTTTTT. Amino acid sequence: CASSLRGGTGELFF.

A single count supports this clone. The V gene is TRBV7-2, the J gene TRBJ2-7; 8 nucleotides match TRBD2. J was trimmed by 5 bases and V by 5 bases; bases with no gene match: 11. Germline assignment: CDR1 SGHTA and CDR2 FQGNSA. This CDR3 is built from 15 residues. The CDR3 sequence: CASSPIRGGGNEQYF. For the CDR3, the DNA is TGTGCCAGCAGCCCAATACGGGGGGGCGGAAACGAGCAGTACTTC.

The rearrangement joins TRBV5-8 to TRBJ2-2; 10 nucleotides align to TRBD1. V lost 4 bases and J lost 3; bases outside the gene matches: 6. In germline, CDR1 is SGHTS, CDR2 YDEGEE. This CDR3 is 16 amino acids long. CDR3 DNA: TGTGCCAGCAGCCCCGGGACAGGGGCGTACACCGGGGAGCTGTTTTTT. Amino acid sequence: CASSPGTGAYTGELFF.

The chain carries TRBV1 and TRBJ2-5; the DNA was not used to check the table's D call, TRBD2. TRBV1 is tagged as a pseudogene. The CDR3 loop spans 13 amino acids. CDR3: CTSSQAFEETQYF. CDR3 DNA: TGCACCAGCAGCCAAGCTTTCGAAGAGACCCAGTACTTC.

The rearrangement uses TRBV5-6 and TRBJ2-3; 7 bases fit TRBD2. Germline CDR1 reads SGHDT; CDR2 reads YYEEEE. The CDR3 extends over 15 amino acids. With V trimmed by 4 bases and J by 4 bases, 9 bases remained unmatched. CDR3 coding DNA: TGTGCCAGCAGCCCTCTTGGACTAGTTGCAGATACGCAGTATTTT. Protein: CASSPLGLVADTQYF.

This clone was observed once. The chain uses TRBV6-6 and TRBJ1-6; D is unclear. Trimming stripped 6 bases from V and 7 bases from J, with 13 bases between. The CDR3 has 14 amino acids. CDR1 and CDR2 (germline): MNHNY, SVGAGI (reference sequence). In DNA, the CDR3 is TGTGCCAGCAGCCAGGTAAAAGAAAATTCACCCCTCCACTTT. Its translation: CASSQVKENSPLHF.

This clone was detected only a few times. CDR3 amino acids: CASSQQGASNQPQHF. For the CDR3, the DNA is TGTGCCAGCAGTCAACAGGGGGCCAGCAATCAGCCCCAGCATTTT. The chain recombines TRBV6-5 with TRBJ1-5; 9 bases fit TRBD1. Germline trimming cut 5 bases from V and 1 base from J; bases unmatched to any gene: 3. Germline V gene data show CDR1 as MNHEY and CDR2 as SVGAGI. The CDR3 sequence is 15 residues long.

This chain connects TRBV18 to TRBJ1-1, with D uncertain. V lost 6 bases, J lost 4 bases, and 12 bases lay in between. This CDR3 region has 13 residues. From germline, CDR1 is KGHSH and CDR2 LQKENI. The CDR3 reads CASSLDGITEAFF. CDR3 nucleotide sequence: TGTGCCAGCTCCCTCGACGGGATCACTGAAGCTTTCTTT.

This chain links TRBV5-1 with TRBJ1-4; tentatively, D is TRBD1 (6 bases). CDR1 and CDR2 from the germline V gene are SGHRS and YFSETQ. V lost 0 bases to trimming and J lost 7 bases, with 10 bases between them. The CDR3 has 14 amino acids. CDR3 loop: CASSLGLTGEKLFF. The CDR3 DNA sequence: TGCGCCAGCAGCTTGGGGTTGACAGGTGAAAAACTGTTTTTT.

This chain links TRBV28 with TRBJ2-7, with TRBD1 identical over 8 bases. Trimming cost V 8 bases and J 3 bases; bases outside gene matches: 9. Germline-derived CDR1 and CDR2 are MDHEN and SYDVKM. The CDR3 consists of 14 residues. CDR3 DNA: TGTGCCAGCTTGTCGGGACAGGCATACTACGAGCAGTACTTC. The encoded protein is CASLSGQAYYEQYF.

This clone has only a few counts. The chain uses TRBV7-9 and TRBJ1-1; weak D call: TRBD1 (5 bases). V lost 5 bases and J lost 6, with 19 bases in between. This CDR3 contains 15 residues. Per germline, CDR1 SEHNR and CDR2 FQNEAQ (reference sequence). The CDR3 DNA is TGTGCCAGCAGCCCAAAGGTCAGGGTAGGCCCTGAAGCTTTCTTT. It translates to CASSPKVRVGPEAFF.

The chain links TRBV5-4 to TRBJ2-1, with 8 bases aligning to TRBD1. Trimming cost V 1 base and J 2 bases; bases outside gene matches: 11. Germline V lookup: CDR1 SGHNT, CDR2 YYREEE (reference sequence). The CDR3 sequence is 18 residues long. The CDR3 is CASSLWTEPGQAYNEQFF. CDR3 nucleotides: TGTGCCAGCAGCTTGTGGACCGAACCGGGACAGGCCTACAATGAGCAGTTCTTC.

The chain recombines TRBV4-3 with TRBJ2-1; D is possibly TRBD2 (7 bases). This CDR3 contains 16 residues. CDR1 is LGHNA and CDR2 is YSLEER in the germline V gene. Trimming left V 1 base short and J 5 bases short, with 15 bases between. The CDR3 DNA reads TGCGCCAGCAGCCAAGTAAGAGGGGGGGACCACAATGAGCAGTTCTTC. Translated, it gives CASSQVRGGDHNEQFF.

This clone appeared once. The rearrangement links TRBV7-9 to TRBJ1-5; no definite D call. This CDR3 comprises 13 residues. V shed 3 bases and J shed 7 bases, with 10 bases lying between them. From germline, CDR1 is SEHNR and CDR2 FQNEAQ (reference sequence). The CDR3 here is CASSFGFGQPQHF. The DNA of the CDR3 is TGTGCCAGCAGCTTCGGGTTCGGGCAGCCCCAGCATTTT.

The rearrangement joins TRBV14 to TRBJ2-5; 10 bases line up with TRBD1. This CDR3 has 17 amino acids. The germline CDR1 and CDR2 sequences are SGHDN and FVKESK. J lost 5 bases, V lost 4 bases, and 13 bases had no gene match. CDR3 in DNA: TGTGCCAGCAGCCTCCGACAGGGGGCTGGTGTAGAGGAGACCCAGTACTTC. Its translation is CASSLRQGAGVEETQYF.

The rearrangement joins TRBV5-1 to TRBJ1-2, with D possibly matching TRBD1 (6 bases). V was clipped by 3 bases and J by 5 bases, with 8 bases between them. The germline V gene encodes CDR1 SGHRS and CDR2 YFSETQ. The CDR3 covers 12 residues. CDR3 DNA sequence: TGCGCCAGCAGCTCGCAGGGGTATGGCTACACCTTC. This sequence encodes CASSSQGYGYTF.

This clone was seen more than once but under ten times. The V and J genes are TRBV7-2 and TRBJ1-1; D is undetermined. Germline V CDR1 and CDR2: SGHTA, FQGNSA. This CDR3 is 14 amino acids long. Trimming took 1 base from V and 1 from J, leaving 7 bases between them. The CDR3 sequence: CASSLDRGNTEAFF. The DNA of the CDR3 is TGTGCCAGCAGCTTAGATCGGGGGAACACTGAAGCTTTCTTT.

This CDR3 is CAISDENRGAGELFF. The CDR3, as DNA: TGTGCCATCAGTGATGAGAACAGGGGGGCCGGGGAGCTGTTTTTT. The rearrangement uses TRBV10-3 and TRBJ2-2; TRBD1 matches at 8 bases. Germline assignment: CDR1 ENHRY and CDR2 SYGVKD. The CDR3 runs 15 residues. The V and J ends lost 3 bases and 6 bases, in that order; junction bases with no gene match: 6.

The chain links TRBV6-1 to TRBJ2-5, with 11 bases identical to TRBD2. Near its end, the DNA agrees better with TRBJ2-7, so the J call may be wrong. Germline CDR1 MNHNS, CDR2 SASEGT. This CDR3 has 13 residues. In DNA form, the CDR3 reads TGTGCCAGCAGGGGACTAGCGGCCTACGAGCAGTACTTC. Translation: CASRGLAAYEQYF.

The chain couples TRBV4-3 to TRBJ2-3, with TRBD2 matching over 11 bases. CDR3 size: 15 residues. Germline CDR1 LGHNA, CDR2 YSLEER. With 3 bases clipped from V and 5 bases from J, the junction kept 4 bases outside the gene matches. CDR3 in amino acids: CASSQGTSGEDTQYF. Written as DNA, the CDR3 is TGCGCCAGCAGCCAGGGGACTAGCGGTGAAGATACGCAGTATTTT.

This clone was recorded only once. One end of the junction is discordant with germline, which a read error may explain. The chain joins TRBV7-9 to TRBJ1-1; perhaps TRBD1 as D (5 bases). The germline V gene has CDR1 SEHNR and CDR2 FQNEAQ (reference sequence). This CDR3 region has 12 residues. In DNA, the CDR3 is TGTTCCAGCAGCTTAGTCGGGGGGGTAGCTTTCTTT. This translates into CSSSLVGGVAFF.

This clone was detected a few times. This rearrangement joins TRBV6-5 to TRBJ2-1, with a tentative D call TRBD2 (7 bases). The CDR3 is 13 amino acids. Germline loops: CDR1 MNHEY, CDR2 SVGAGI. V lost 6 bases to trimming and J lost 9 bases, with 15 bases between them. The CDR3, as DNA: TGTGCCAGCAGAGCGGGACAAGCTCCTGAGCAGTTCTTC. The encoded protein is CASRAGQAPEQFF.

The rearrangement links TRBV11-3 to TRBJ2-3, with 10 positions matching TRBD2. This CDR3 contains 15 residues. V was clipped by 4 bases and J by 6 bases; unmatched bases: 7. Germline V gene lookup returns CDR1 SGHNT and CDR2 YENEEA. CDR3 sequence (DNA): TGTGCCAGCAGCTCAGGGACTAGCGTTATCGATACGCAGTATTTT. Translated: CASSSGTSVIDTQYF.